This T cell receptor beta chain appears in the sequencing data of a study of OX40 agonist ivuxolimab in advanced cancers. Profiling relied on immunoSEQ multiplex PCR, and the TCRdb table lists in-frame clones only, not all of them. The sample includes about 80,000 clones, around 88% of them seen just once. Germline CDR1 reads LNHDA; CDR2 reads SQIVND (reference sequence). With 1 base removed from V and 4 bases from J, the gap between germline ends came to 14 bases. The CDR3 consists of 15 residues. The receptor comes from an adult with an advanced solid tumor such as melanoma, head and neck, liver or kidney cancer. The J gene is TRBJ2-7, the V gene TRBV19, with D perhaps matching TRBD1 (5 bases). The specimen comprised CD4+ or CD8+ T cells sorted from blood, sampled in a trial of the OX40 agonist ivuxolimab. DNA for the CDR3: TGTGCCAGTAGTATAGGTGTCCAGGGATCGTACGAGCAGTACTTC. Amino acid sequence: CASSIGVQGSYEQYF.